There are many counts of the clone carrying this T cell receptor (beta chain). Antigen specificity is unknown. This specimen belongs to a study of T cells in Graves' hyperthyroidism and ophthalmopathy. Study-level results: The authors' 13 V-J model separated ophthalmopathy from stable hyperthyroidism. Most thyroid clonotypes that were expanded above 0.001 also turned up in blood.

RNA transcripts were the template for amplifying TCR beta CDR3 regions. Researchers ran a first-round RT-PCR on the TCR CDR3 using the HTBI primer set. MiXCR was run by TCRdb on the multiplex PCR reads, yielding one entry per CDR3 protein. Of 240,000 or so distinct CDR3 sequences in the sample, 15% to 20% are singletons; the top ten hold around 28%. Uncontrolled infection, other autoimmune disease, pregnancy or lactation led to exclusion. PBMCs were derived from about 9.1 ml fresh peripheral blood. The CDR3 contains 15 residues. With 1 base removed from V and 0 bases from J, the gap between germline ends came to 8 bases. Germline loops: CDR1 SGHRS, CDR2 YFSETQ.

The receptor was derived from a woman aged 18-30 years with Graves' ophthalmopathy. The sequencing input was blood. This chain links TRBV5-1 with TRBJ1-5; no definite D call. CDR3 nucleotide sequence: TGCGCCAGCAGCTTGAGCAGCGGTAGCAATCAGCCCCAGCATTTT. Translating it yields CASSLSSGSNQPQHF.